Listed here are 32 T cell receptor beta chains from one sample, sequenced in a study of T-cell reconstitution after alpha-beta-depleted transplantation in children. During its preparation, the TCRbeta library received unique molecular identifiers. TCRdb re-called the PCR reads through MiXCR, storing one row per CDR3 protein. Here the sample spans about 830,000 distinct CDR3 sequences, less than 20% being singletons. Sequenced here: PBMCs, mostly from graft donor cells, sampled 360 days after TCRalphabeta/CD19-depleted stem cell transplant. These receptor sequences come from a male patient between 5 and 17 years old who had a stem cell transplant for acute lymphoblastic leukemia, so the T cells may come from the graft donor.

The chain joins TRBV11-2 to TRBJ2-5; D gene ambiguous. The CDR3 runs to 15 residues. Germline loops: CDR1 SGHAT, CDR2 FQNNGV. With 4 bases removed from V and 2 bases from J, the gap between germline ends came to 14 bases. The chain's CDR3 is CASSSNDWKQETQYF. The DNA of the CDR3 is TGTGCCAGCAGCTCCAACGACTGGAAACAAGAGACCCAGTACTTC.

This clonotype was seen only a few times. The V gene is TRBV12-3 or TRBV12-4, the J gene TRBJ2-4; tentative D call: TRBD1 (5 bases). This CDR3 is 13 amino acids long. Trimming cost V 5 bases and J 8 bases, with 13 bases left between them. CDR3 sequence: CASSIGAGHIQYF. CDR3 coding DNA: TGTGCCAGCAGTATTGGGGCAGGCCACATTCAGTACTTC.

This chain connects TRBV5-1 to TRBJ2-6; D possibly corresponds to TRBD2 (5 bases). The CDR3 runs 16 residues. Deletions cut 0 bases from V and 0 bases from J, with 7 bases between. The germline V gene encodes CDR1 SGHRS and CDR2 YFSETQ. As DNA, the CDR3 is TGCGCCAGCAGCTTGGTACGGGGCTCTGGGGCCAACGTCCTGACTTTC. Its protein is CASSLVRGSGANVLTF.

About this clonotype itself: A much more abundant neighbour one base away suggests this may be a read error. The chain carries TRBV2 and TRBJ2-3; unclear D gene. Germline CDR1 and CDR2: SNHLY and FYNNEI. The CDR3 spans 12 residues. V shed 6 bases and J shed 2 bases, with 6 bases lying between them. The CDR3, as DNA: TGTGCCAGCAGGGAATACACAGATACGCAGTATTTT. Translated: CASREYTDTQYF.

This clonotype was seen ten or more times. CDR3 nucleotide sequence: TGCAGCTTCTCAGGGGGTCTGGGGACCCAGTACTTC. Encoded protein: CSFSGGLGTQYF. V and J are TRBV29-1 and TRBJ2-5; the match to TRBD1 covers 7 bases. Germline CDR1 SQVTM, CDR2 ANQGSEA. Trimming at V came to 8 bases and at J to 7 bases, leaving 10 bases not matched to a gene. CDR3 length: 12 amino acids.

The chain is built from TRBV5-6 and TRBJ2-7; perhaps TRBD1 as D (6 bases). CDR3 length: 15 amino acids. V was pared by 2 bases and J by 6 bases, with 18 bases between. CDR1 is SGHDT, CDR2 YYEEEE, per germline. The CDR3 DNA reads TGTGCCAGCAGCTTTTGGAGACAGGACTTCCGCGAGCAGTACTTC. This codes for CASSFWRQDFREQYF.

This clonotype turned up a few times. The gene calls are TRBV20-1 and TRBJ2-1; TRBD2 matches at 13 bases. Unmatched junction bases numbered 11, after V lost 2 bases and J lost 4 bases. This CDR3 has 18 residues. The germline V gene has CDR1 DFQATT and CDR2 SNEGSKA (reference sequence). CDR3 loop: CSARIPGLAGVKYNEQFF. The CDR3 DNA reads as TGCAGTGCTAGAATCCCCGGACTAGCGGGAGTTAAATACAATGAGCAGTTCTTC.

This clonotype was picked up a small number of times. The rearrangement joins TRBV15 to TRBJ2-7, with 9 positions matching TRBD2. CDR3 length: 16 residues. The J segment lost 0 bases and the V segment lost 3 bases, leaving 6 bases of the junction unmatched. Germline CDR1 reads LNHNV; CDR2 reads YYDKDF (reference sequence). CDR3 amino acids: CATSSPASGVSYEQYF. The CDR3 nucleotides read TGTGCCACCAGCAGTCCAGCTAGCGGGGTCTCCTACGAGCAGTACTTC.

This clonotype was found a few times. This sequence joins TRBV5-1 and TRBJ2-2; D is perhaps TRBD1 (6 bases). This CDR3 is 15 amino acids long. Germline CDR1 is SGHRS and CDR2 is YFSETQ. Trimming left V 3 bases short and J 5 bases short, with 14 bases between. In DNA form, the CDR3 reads TGCGCCAGCAGCTCGCAACACAGGGAAACCGGGGAGCTGTTTTTT. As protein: CASSSQHRETGELFF.

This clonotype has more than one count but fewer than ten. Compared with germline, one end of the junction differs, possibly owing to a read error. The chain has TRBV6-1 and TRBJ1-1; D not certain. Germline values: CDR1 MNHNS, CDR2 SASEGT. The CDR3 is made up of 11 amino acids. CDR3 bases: TGTGCCAGCATTGAAGACACTGAAGCTTTCTTT. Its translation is CASIEDTEAFF.

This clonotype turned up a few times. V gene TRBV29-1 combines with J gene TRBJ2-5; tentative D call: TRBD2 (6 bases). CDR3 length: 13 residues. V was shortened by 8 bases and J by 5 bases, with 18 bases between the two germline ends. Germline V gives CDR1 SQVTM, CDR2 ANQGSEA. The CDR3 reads CSNVLAHGETQYF. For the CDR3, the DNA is TGCAGCAACGTTCTAGCGCATGGGGAGACCCAGTACTTC.

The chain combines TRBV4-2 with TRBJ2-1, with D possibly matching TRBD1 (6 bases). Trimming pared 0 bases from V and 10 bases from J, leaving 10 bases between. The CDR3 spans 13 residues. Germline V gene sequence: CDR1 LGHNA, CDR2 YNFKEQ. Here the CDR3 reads CASSQEGTSEQFF. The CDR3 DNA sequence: TGTGCCAGCAGCCAAGAAGGGACAAGCGAGCAGTTCTTC.

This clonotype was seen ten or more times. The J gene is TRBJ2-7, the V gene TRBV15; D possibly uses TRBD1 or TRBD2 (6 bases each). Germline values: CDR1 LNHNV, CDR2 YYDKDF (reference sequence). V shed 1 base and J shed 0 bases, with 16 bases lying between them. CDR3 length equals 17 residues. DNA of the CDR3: TGTGCCACCAGCAGAGTATTCAGGAGGGGGAGCTCCTACGAGCAGTACTTC. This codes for CATSRVFRRGSSYEQYF. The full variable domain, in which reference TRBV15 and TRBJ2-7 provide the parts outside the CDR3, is DAMVIQNPRYQVTQFGKPVTLSCSQTLNHNVMYWYQQKSSQAPKLLFHYYDKDFNNEADTPDNFQSRRPNTSFCFLDIRSPGLGDTAMYLCATSRVFRRGSSYEQYFGPGTRLTVT.

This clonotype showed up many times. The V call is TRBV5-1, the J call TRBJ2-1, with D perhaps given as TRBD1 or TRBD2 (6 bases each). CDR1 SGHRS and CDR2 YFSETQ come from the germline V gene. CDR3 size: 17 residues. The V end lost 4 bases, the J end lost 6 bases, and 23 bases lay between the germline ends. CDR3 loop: CASSRVGGSSITNEQFF. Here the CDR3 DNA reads TGCGCCAGCAGCCGGGTGGGGGGCAGTTCTATTACCAATGAGCAGTTCTTC.

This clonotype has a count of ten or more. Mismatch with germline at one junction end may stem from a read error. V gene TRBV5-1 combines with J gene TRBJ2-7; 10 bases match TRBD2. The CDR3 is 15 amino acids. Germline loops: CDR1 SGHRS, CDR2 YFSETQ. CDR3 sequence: CASSLEASGSYEQYF. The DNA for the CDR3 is TGTGCCAGCAGCTTGGAGGCTAGCGGGAGCTACGAGCAGTACTTC.

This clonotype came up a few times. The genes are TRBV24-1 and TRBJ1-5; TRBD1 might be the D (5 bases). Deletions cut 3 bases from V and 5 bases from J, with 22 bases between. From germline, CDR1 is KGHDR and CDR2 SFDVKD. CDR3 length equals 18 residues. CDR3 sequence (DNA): TGTGCCACCAGTGATATACTCCTCGGACACCTATGGGATCAGCCCCAGCATTTT. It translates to CATSDILLGHLWDQPQHF.

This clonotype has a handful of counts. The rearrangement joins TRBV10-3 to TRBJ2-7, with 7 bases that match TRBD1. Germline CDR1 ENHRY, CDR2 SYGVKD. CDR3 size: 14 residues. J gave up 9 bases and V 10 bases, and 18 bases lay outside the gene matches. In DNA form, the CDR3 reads TGTGCCACGGCCACCTCGGGACAGCTTTTAAGGCAGTACTTC. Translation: CATATSGQLLRQYF.

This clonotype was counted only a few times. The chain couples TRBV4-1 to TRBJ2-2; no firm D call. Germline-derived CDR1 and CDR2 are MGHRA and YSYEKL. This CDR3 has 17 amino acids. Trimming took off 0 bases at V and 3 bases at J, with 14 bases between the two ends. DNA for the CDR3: TGCGCCAGCAGCCAAGATCCGCCGACCCCCTACACCGGGGAGCTGTTTTTT. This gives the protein CASSQDPPTPYTGELFF.

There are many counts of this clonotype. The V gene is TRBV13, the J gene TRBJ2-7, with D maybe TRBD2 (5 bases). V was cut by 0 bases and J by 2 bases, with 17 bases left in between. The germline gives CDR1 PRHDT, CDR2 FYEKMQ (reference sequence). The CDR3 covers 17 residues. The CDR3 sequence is CASSLGLSRRVAYEQYF. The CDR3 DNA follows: TGTGCCAGCAGCTTAGGCCTAAGTCGGCGGGTGGCCTACGAGCAGTACTTC.

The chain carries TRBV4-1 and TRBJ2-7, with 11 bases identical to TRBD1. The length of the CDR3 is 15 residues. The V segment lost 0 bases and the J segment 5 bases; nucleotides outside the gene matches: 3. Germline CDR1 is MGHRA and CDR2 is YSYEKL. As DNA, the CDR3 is TGCGCCAGCAGCCAAGACGGGACAGGGGGGAACGAGCAGTACTTC. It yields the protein CASSQDGTGGNEQYF.

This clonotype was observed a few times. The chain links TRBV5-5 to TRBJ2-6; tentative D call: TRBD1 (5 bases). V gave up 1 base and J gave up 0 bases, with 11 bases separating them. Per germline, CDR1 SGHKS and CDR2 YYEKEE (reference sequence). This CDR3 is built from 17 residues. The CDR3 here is CASSLLDGHSGANVLTF. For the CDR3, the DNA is TGTGCCAGCAGCTTGTTGGACGGACACTCTGGGGCCAACGTCCTGACTTTC. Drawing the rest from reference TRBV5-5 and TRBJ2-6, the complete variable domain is DAGVTQSPTHLIKTRGQQVTLRCSPISGHKSVSWYQQVLGQGPQFIFQYYEKEERGRGNFPDRFSARQFPNYSSELNVNALLLGDSALYLCASSLLDGHSGANVLTFGAGSRLTVL.

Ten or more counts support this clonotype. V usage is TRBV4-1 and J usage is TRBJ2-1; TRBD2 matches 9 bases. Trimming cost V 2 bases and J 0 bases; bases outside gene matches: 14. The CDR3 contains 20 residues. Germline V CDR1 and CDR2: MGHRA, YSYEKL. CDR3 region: CASSQLAGTIPGGSYNEQFF. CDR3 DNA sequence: TGCGCCAGCAGCCAACTAGCGGGAACCATCCCGGGGGGCTCCTACAATGAGCAGTTCTTC.

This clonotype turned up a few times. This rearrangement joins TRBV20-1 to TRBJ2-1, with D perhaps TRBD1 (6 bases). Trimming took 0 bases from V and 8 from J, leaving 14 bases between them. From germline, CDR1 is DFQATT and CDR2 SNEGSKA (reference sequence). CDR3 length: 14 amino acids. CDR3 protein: CSARDTGYEDEQFF. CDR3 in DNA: TGCAGTGCTAGAGATACAGGGTACGAGGATGAGCAGTTCTTC.

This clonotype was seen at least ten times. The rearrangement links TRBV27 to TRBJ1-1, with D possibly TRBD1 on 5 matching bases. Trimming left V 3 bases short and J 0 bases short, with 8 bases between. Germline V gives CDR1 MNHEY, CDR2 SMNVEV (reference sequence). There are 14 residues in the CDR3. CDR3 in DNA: TGTGCCAGCAGTTTCGGACACCTGAACACTGAAGCTTTCTTT. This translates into CASSFGHLNTEAFF.

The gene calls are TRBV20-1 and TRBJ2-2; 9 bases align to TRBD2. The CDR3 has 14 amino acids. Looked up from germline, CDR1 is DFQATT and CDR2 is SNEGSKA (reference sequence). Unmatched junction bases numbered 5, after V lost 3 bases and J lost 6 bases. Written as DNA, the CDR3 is TGCAGTGCTAGGGCGGGAGGGCCTGCCGGGGAGCTGTTTTTT. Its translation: CSARAGGPAGELFF.

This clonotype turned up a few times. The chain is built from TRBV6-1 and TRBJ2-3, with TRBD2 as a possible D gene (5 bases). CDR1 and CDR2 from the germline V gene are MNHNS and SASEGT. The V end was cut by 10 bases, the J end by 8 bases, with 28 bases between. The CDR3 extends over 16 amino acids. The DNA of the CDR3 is TGTGCCACCGCAGAGACCCGGAGGCTGCAGGACGGTACGCAGTATTTT. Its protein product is CATAETRRLQDGTQYF.

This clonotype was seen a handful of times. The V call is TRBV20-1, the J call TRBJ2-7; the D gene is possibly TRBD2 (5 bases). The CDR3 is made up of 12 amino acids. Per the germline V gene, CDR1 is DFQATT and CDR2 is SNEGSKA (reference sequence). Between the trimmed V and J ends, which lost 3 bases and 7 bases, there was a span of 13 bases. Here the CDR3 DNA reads TGCAGTGCTAGGCGCGGGTTGAGGGAGCAGTACTTC. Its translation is CSARRGLREQYF.

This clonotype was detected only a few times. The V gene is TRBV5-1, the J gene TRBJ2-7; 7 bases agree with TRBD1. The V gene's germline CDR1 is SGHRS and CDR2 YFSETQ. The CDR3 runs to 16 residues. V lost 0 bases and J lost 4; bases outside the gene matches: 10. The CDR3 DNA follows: TGCGCCAGCAGCTTGGGGATACAGGGGCTGTGGTACGAGCAGTACTTC. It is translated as CASSLGIQGLWYEQYF.

The DNA for the CDR3 is TGCGCCAGCAGCTTGGGACAGGGAGCGGGTTATGAGCAGTTCTTC. Its translation: CASSLGQGAGYEQFF. The chain couples TRBV5-1 to TRBJ2-1; perhaps TRBD1 as D (7 bases). Germline CDR1 reads SGHRS; CDR2 reads YFSETQ. V was trimmed by 0 bases and J by 8 bases, leaving 15 bases between them. This CDR3 comprises 15 residues.

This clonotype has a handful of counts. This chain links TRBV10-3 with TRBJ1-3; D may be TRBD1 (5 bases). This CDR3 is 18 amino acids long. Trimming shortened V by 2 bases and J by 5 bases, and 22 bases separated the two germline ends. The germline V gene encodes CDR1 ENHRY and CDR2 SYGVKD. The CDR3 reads CAISENPTQVPLRNTIYF. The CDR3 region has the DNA TGTGCCATCAGTGAGAACCCAACACAGGTGCCTCTCAGAAACACCATATATTTT.

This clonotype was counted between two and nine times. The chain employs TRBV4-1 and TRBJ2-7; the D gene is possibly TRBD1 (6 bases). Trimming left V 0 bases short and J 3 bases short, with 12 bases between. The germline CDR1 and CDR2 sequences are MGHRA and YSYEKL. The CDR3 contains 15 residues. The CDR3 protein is CASSQEGRGRYEQYF. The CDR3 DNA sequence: TGCGCCAGCAGCCAAGAGGGCAGGGGTCGCTACGAGCAGTACTTC.

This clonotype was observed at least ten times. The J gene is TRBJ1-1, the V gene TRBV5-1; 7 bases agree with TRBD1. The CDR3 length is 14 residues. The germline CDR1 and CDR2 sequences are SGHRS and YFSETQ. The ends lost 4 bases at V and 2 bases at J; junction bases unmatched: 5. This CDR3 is CASSPGQINTEAFF. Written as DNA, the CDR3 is TGCGCCAGCAGCCCGGGACAGATCAACACTGAAGCTTTCTTT.